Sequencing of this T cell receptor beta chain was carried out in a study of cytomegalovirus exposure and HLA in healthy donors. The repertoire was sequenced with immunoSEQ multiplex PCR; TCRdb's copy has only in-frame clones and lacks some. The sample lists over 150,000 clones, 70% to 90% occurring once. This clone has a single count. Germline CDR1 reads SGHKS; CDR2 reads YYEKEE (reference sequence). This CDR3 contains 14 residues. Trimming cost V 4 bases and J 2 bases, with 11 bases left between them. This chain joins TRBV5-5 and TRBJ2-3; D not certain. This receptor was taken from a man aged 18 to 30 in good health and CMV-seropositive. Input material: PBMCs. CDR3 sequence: CASSIRDNTDTQYF. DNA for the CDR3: TGTGCCAGCAGCATAAGAGACAACACAGATACGCAGTATTTT.